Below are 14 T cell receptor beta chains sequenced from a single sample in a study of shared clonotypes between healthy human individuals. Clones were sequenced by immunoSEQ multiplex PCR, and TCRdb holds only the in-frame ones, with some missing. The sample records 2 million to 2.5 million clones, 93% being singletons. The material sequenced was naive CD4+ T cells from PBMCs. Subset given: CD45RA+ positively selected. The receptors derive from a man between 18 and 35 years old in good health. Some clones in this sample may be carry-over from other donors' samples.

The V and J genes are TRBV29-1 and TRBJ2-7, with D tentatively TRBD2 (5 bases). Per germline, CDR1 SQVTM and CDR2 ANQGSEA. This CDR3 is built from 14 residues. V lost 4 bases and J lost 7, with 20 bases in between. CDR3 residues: CSVGTGEQYLEQYF. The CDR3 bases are TGCAGCGTTGGCACCGGGGAGCAATACCTGGAGCAGTACTTC.

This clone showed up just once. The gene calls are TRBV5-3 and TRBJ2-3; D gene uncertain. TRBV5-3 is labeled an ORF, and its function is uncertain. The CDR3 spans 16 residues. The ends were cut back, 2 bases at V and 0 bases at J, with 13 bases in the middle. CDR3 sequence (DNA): TGTGCCAGAAGCTTATCGGCAGACCCTAGCACAGATACGCAGTATTTT. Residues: CARSLSADPSTDTQYF.

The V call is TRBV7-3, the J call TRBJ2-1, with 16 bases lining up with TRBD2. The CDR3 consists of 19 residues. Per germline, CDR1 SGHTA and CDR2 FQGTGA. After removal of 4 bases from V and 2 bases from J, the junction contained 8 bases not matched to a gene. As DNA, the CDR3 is TGTGCCAGCAGCTCCCCGGGACTAGCGGGAGGGGGGGCCTACAATGAGCAGTTCTTC. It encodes CASSSPGLAGGGAYNEQFF.

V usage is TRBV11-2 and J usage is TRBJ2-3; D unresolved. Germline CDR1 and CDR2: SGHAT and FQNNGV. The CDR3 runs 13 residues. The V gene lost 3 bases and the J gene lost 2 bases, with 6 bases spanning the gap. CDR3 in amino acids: CASSFTYTDTQYF. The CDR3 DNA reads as TGTGCCAGCAGCTTCACGTACACAGATACGCAGTATTTT. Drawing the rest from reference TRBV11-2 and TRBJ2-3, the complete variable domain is EAGVAQSPRYKIIEKRQSVAFWCNPISGHATLYWYQQILGQGPKLLIQFQNNGVVDDSQLPKDRFSAERLKGVDSTLKIQPAKLEDSAVYLCASSFTYTDTQYFGPGTRLTVL.

CDR3 DNA sequence: TGCGCCAGCAGCTTGGCGACGAGGGGATTTGACTACACCTTC. It yields the protein CASSLATRGFDYTF. The chain has TRBV5-1 and TRBJ1-2, with a tentative D call TRBD1 (5 bases). Germline V CDR1 and CDR2: SGHRS, YFSETQ. Trimming removed 0 bases at V and 10 bases at J, with 16 bases between. The CDR3 has 14 residues.

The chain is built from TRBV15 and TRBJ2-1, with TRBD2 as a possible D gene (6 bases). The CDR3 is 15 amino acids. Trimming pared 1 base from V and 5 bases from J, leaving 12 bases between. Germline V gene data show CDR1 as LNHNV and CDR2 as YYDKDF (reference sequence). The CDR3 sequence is CATSRAIGGNNEQFF. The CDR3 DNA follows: TGTGCCACCAGCAGAGCCATCGGGGGAAACAATGAGCAGTTCTTC.

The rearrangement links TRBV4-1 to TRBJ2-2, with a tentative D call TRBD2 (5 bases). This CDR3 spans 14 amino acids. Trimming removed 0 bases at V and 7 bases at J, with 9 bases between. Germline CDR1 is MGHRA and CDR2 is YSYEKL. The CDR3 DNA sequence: TGCGCCAGCAGCCAAGATCCGGGAATCGGGGAGCTGTTTTTT. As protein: CASSQDPGIGELFF.

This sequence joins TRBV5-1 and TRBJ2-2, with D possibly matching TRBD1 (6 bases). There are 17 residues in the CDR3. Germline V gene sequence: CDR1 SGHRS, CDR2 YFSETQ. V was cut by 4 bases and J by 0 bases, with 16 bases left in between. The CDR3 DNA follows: TGCGCCAGCAGCGGACGTGGTGGGGGCCCGAACACCGGGGAGCTGTTTTTT. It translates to CASSGRGGGPNTGELFF.

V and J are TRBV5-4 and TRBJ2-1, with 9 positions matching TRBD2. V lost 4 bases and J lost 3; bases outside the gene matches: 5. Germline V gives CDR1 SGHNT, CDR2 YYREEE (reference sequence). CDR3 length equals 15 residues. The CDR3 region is CASSRPSGDYNEQFF. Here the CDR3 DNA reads TGTGCCAGCAGCCGCCCTAGCGGGGACTACAATGAGCAGTTCTTC.

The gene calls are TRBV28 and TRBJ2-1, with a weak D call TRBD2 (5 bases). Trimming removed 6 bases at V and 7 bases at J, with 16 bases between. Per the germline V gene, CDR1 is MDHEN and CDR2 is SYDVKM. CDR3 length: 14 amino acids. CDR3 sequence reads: CASRSQVASNEQFF. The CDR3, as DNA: TGTGCCAGCAGGTCTCAGGTAGCGAGTAATGAGCAGTTCTTC.

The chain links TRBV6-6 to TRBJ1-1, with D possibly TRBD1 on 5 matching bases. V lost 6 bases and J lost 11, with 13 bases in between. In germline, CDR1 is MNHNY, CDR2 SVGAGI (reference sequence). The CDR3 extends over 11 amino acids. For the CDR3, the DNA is TGTGCCAGCAGGGGGGGGAGGAGGGCTTTCTTT. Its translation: CASRGGRRAFF.

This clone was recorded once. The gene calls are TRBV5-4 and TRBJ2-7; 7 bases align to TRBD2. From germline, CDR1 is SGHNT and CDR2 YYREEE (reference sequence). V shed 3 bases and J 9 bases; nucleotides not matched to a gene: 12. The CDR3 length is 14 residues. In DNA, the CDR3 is TGTGCCAGCAGCTGGCGCGGCGGGAGCTCGCCGCAGTACTTC. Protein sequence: CASSWRGGSSPQYF.

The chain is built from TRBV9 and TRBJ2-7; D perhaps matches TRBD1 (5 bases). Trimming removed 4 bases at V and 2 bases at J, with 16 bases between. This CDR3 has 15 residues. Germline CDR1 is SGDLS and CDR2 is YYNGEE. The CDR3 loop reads CASSPGGRATYEQYF. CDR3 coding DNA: TGTGCCAGCAGCCCCGGCGGCAGGGCGACCTACGAGCAGTACTTC.

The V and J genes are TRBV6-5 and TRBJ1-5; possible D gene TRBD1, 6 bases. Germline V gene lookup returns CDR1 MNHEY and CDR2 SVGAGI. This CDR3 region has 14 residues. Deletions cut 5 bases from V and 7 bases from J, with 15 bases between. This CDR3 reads CASSRAGGGQPQHF. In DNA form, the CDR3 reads TGTGCCAGCAGTCGCGCGGGGGGCGGGCAGCCCCAGCATTTT.